This passage covers 18 T cell receptor beta chains from one sample sequenced in a study of CD8 T cells in Susac syndrome. Random hexamers served to reverse transcribe roughly 0.45 to 1 ug RNA. A single record per CDR3 protein comes from TCRdb applying MiXCR to the immunoSEQ multiplex PCR reads. The sample gives some 200,000 distinct CDR3 sequences, 95% of which show up once; 0.085% to 0.1% is in the top ten. The sequenced material came from CD4+ T cells from PBMCs. The receptor set was obtained from a human donor with multiple sclerosis.

This sequence joins TRBV29-1 and TRBJ2-1; 9 positions agree with TRBD1. The junction had 9 bases not matched to a gene; V was cut back by 2 bases and J by 10 bases. Germline V lookup: CDR1 SQVTM, CDR2 ANQGSEA. CDR3 size: 14 residues. CDR3 loop: CSVERGTGTGEQFF. The CDR3 nucleotides are TGCAGCGTTGAACGGGGAACCGGGACAGGGGAGCAGTTCTTC.

V and J are TRBV4-1 and TRBJ2-5, with D perhaps being TRBD1 or TRBD2 (7 bases each). The V gene's germline CDR1 is MGHRA and CDR2 YSYEKL. V was pared by 1 base and J by 3 bases, with 12 bases between. There are 15 residues in the CDR3. CDR3 amino acids: CASSQGQGGEETQYF. The CDR3 nucleotides are TGCGCCAGCAGCCAAGGCCAGGGGGGGGAAGAGACCCAGTACTTC.

The rearrangement links TRBV30 to TRBJ2-5; D not certain. The CDR3 covers 14 residues. Germline V lookup: CDR1 GTSNPN, CDR2 SVGIG (reference sequence). Trimming took off 3 bases at V and 1 base at J, with 12 bases between the two ends. The CDR3 region is CAWSKSPVQETQYF. The CDR3 DNA sequence: TGTGCCTGGAGCAAGTCACCGGTCCAAGAGACCCAGTACTTC.

The chain has TRBV29-1 and TRBJ2-1; D perhaps matches TRBD1 (6 bases). The CDR3 has 15 residues. Trimming stripped 3 bases from V and 0 bases from J, with 12 bases between. Germline V gene sequence: CDR1 SQVTM, CDR2 ANQGSEA. CDR3 sequence: CSVEVVDSSYNEQFF. The CDR3 nucleotides are TGCAGCGTTGAGGTAGTGGACAGCTCCTACAATGAGCAGTTCTTC.

The CDR3 spells CASSQVQREAFF. The CDR3 region has the DNA TGCGCCAGCAGCCAGGTTCAGCGTGAAGCTTTCTTT. This chain joins TRBV4-1 and TRBJ1-1, with D unresolved. The CDR3 has 12 residues. CDR1 is MGHRA and CDR2 is YSYEKL in the germline V gene. V was trimmed by 3 bases and J by 7 bases, leaving 9 bases between them.

The J gene is TRBJ2-3, the V gene TRBV30; D not certain. Germline CDR1 and CDR2: GTSNPN and SVGIG (reference sequence). V lost 0 bases and J lost 5, with 12 bases in between. The CDR3 is 14 amino acids. The CDR3 is CAWSVGSGEDTQYF. The CDR3 DNA reads TGTGCCTGGAGTGTAGGCAGTGGGGAAGATACGCAGTATTTT. Filled out from reference TRBV30 and TRBJ2-3, the complete variable domain reads SQTIHQWPATLVQPVGSPLSLECTVEGTSNPNLYWYRQAAGRGLQLLFYSVGIGQISSEVPQNLSASRPQDRQFILSSKKLLLSDSGFYLCAWSVGSGEDTQYFGPGTRLTVL.

This rearrangement joins TRBV5-4 to TRBJ2-7; the match to TRBD1 covers 8 bases. The CDR3 totals 13 residues. CDR1 SGHNT and CDR2 YYREEE come from the germline V gene (reference sequence). Trimming removed 0 bases from V and 7 bases from J; junction bases left unmatched: 3. In DNA, the CDR3 is TGTGCCAGCAGCTTGGGGACAGGGAGGGAGCAGTACTTC. Its translation is CASSLGTGREQYF.

V and J are TRBV5-1 and TRBJ2-1, with 9 bases identical to TRBD2. Germline assignment: CDR1 SGHRS and CDR2 YFSETQ. The CDR3 has 14 residues. The ends lost 4 bases at V and 7 bases at J; junction bases unmatched: 6. The CDR3 reads CASSLGLARNEQFF. The CDR3, as DNA: TGCGCCAGCAGCCTCGGACTAGCGAGGAATGAGCAGTTCTTC.

The CDR3 reads CASSVDTQMGTQYF. The CDR3 bases are TGTGCCAGCAGCGTAGATACACAGATGGGGACCCAGTACTTC. The V gene is TRBV9, the J gene TRBJ2-5; the D is unclear. V was trimmed by 0 bases and J by 7 bases, leaving 13 bases between them. Germline CDR1 reads SGDLS; CDR2 reads YYNGEE. CDR3 length: 14 amino acids.

The rearrangement links TRBV5-1 to TRBJ2-3; TRBD2 matches at 9 bases. CDR3 length equals 14 residues. Germline loops: CDR1 SGHRS, CDR2 YFSETQ. V was clipped by 6 bases and J by 3 bases; unmatched bases: 5. The CDR3 is CASMGSGRTDTQYF. Here the CDR3 DNA reads TGCGCCAGCATGGGTAGCGGGAGAACAGATACGCAGTATTTT.

V and J are TRBV5-6 and TRBJ2-5; weak D call: TRBD2 (5 bases). The CDR3 length is 13 residues. Germline V gene data show CDR1 as SGHDT and CDR2 as YYEEEE. Trimming removed 2 bases from V and 5 bases from J, with 10 bases in between. The CDR3 DNA sequence: TGTGCCAGCAGCTTCCGGGGTGCCGAGACCCAGTACTTC. This gives the protein CASSFRGAETQYF.

The gene calls are TRBV12-3 or TRBV12-4 and TRBJ1-1; a weak D match, TRBD1 (6 bases). The germline V and J ends were trimmed by 8 bases and 6 bases, with 19 bases remaining between them. This CDR3 contains 14 residues. This CDR3 is CASRGGGDWSEAFF. In DNA, the CDR3 is TGTGCCAGCCGTGGGGGCGGGGATTGGTCTGAAGCTTTCTTT.

The chain combines TRBV4-1 with TRBJ2-2; D may be TRBD1 or TRBD2 (5 bases each). Germline V gene data show CDR1 as MGHRA and CDR2 as YSYEKL. This CDR3 has 15 amino acids. Trimming left V 0 bases short and J 4 bases short, with 9 bases between. This CDR3 is CASSQERGLTGELFF. For the CDR3, the DNA is TGCGCCAGCAGCCAAGAGAGGGGTCTCACCGGGGAGCTGTTTTTT.

V and J are TRBV6-5 and TRBJ2-7, with D uncertain. CDR1 and CDR2 from the germline V gene are MNHEY and SVGAGI. The CDR3 totals 11 residues. The germline V and J ends were trimmed by 5 bases and 3 bases, with 5 bases remaining between them. CDR3 in amino acids: CASSNIYEQYF. CDR3 bases: TGTGCCAGCAGTAACATCTACGAGCAGTACTTC.

The chain uses TRBV20-1 and TRBJ2-1; 7 positions agree with TRBD2. CDR1 is DFQATT, CDR2 SNEGSKA, per germline (reference sequence). V shed 4 bases, J shed 3 bases, and the junction held 3 bases outside the gene matches. CDR3 length: 13 residues. The CDR3 nucleotides are TGCAGTGCTACGGGACTAATCTACAATGAGCAGTTCTTC. Translating it yields CSATGLIYNEQFF.

The CDR3 coding sequence is TGCAGCGTTGACGGGGACGTTACTGGGGAGCTGTTTTTT. Translation: CSVDGDVTGELFF. The rearrangement joins TRBV29-1 to TRBJ2-2; D could derive from TRBD1 or TRBD2 (5 bases each). Trimming took 3 bases from V and 8 from J, leaving 13 bases between them. From germline, CDR1 is SQVTM and CDR2 ANQGSEA. The CDR3 extends over 13 amino acids.

The CDR3 region is CASTHQRSSYNEQFF. The CDR3 region has the DNA TGTGCCAGCACCCACCAGAGGAGCTCCTACAATGAGCAGTTCTTC. V gene TRBV5-5 combines with J gene TRBJ2-1; D gene uncertain. The CDR3 totals 15 residues. With 6 bases removed from V and 0 bases from J, the gap between germline ends came to 13 bases. The germline V gene encodes CDR1 SGHKS and CDR2 YYEKEE (reference sequence).

The chain uses TRBV20-1 and TRBJ2-7; maybe TRBD1 (6 bases). This CDR3 has 14 amino acids. Trimming took off 2 bases at V and 5 bases at J, with 16 bases between the two ends. The germline gives CDR1 DFQATT, CDR2 SNEGSKA (reference sequence). This chain's CDR3 is CSARRAGDRHEQYF. DNA of the CDR3: TGCAGTGCTAGACGGGCAGGGGATAGGCACGAGCAGTACTTC.